The 25 T cell receptor beta chains reported below all come from one sample, sequenced in a study of Ad26.COV2.S vaccination and SARS-CoV-2 variants (dated by TCRdb to the early 2020s). Interpreted using the paper, the time point label stands for: individuals recovered from natural SARS-CoV-2 infection. Library preparation employed the immunoSEQ multiplex PCR assay. TCRdb carries this immuneACCESS record with in-frame sequences only. Its versions omit some clonotypes, under half of them owing to an unresolved V gene in the studies checked, with the rest unexplained. The sample includes over 110,000 clones, with 80% to 90% observed a single time. The top ten constitute approximately 5% of the sample. The sample consisted of peripheral blood, taken after recovery from COVID-19. These receptors all stem from a human donor who had recovered from COVID-19.

The gene calls are TRBV7-9 and TRBJ2-4, with TRBD1 matching 7 bases. The ends lost 1 base at V and 8 bases at J; junction bases unmatched: 5. Germline CDR1 is SEHNR and CDR2 is FQNEAQ (reference sequence). The CDR3 is made up of 14 amino acids. CDR3 bases: TGTGCCAGCAGCTTAGGTAGACAGGGAGACATTCAGTACTTC. Amino acid sequence: CASSLGRQGDIQYF.

The gene calls are TRBV6-5 and TRBJ2-1; TRBD2 matches 13 bases. CDR3 length equals 15 residues. V was clipped by 5 bases and J by 3 bases; unmatched bases: 1. CDR1 MNHEY and CDR2 SVGAGI come from the germline V gene. The CDR3 loop is CASSTSGGDYNEQFF. The CDR3 DNA is TGTGCCAGCAGTACTAGCGGGGGGGACTACAATGAGCAGTTCTTC.

CDR3 sequence (DNA): TGTGCCAGCTCACCACCAGGGTGGGAAGGCGATGAGCAGTTCTTC. This translates into CASSPPGWEGDEQFF. The chain is built from TRBV18 and TRBJ2-1; D gene uncertain. Trimming cost V 0 bases and J 8 bases, with 14 bases left between them. Germline V gene lookup returns CDR1 KGHSH and CDR2 LQKENI. The CDR3 contains 15 residues. The full variable domain, rest sourced from reference TRBV18 and TRBJ2-1, is NAGVMQNPRHLVRRRGQEARLRCSPMKGHSHVYWYRQLPEEGLKFMVYLQKENIIDESGMPKERFSAEFPKEGPSILRIQQVVRGDSAAYFCASSPPGWEGDEQFFGPGTRLTVL.

The rearrangement joins TRBV28 to TRBJ2-5; D unresolved. V lost 6 bases, J lost 2 bases, and 16 bases lay in between. The CDR3 totals 15 residues. Germline loops: CDR1 MDHEN, CDR2 SYDVKM. This chain's CDR3 is CASRGYWQEQETQYF. DNA of the CDR3: TGTGCCAGCAGGGGATATTGGCAGGAGCAAGAGACCCAGTACTTC.

This clone has a handful of counts. The J gene is TRBJ2-7, the V gene TRBV5-4; 8 bases match TRBD2. The junction had 4 bases not matched to a gene; V was cut back by 0 bases and J by 2 bases. This CDR3 spans 15 amino acids. The germline V gene encodes CDR1 SGHNT and CDR2 YYREEE (reference sequence). The CDR3 DNA follows: TGTGCCAGCAGCTTGGGGACTAGCCCTGCCTACGAGCAGTACTTC. Protein sequence: CASSLGTSPAYEQYF.

CDR3 sequence: CASSLAGEQYF. The CDR3 DNA reads TGTGCCAGCAGCTTAGCGGGCGAGCAGTACTTC. The chain employs TRBV7-2 and TRBJ2-7; D gene unclear. The CDR3 is made up of 11 amino acids. The V end lost 0 bases, the J end lost 6 bases, and 3 bases lay between the germline ends. Germline assignment: CDR1 SGHTA and CDR2 FQGNSA.

The chain couples TRBV13 to TRBJ1-4, with D maybe TRBD1 (6 bases). The ends were cut back, 4 bases at V and 4 bases at J, with 16 bases in the middle. The germline gives CDR1 PRHDT, CDR2 FYEKMQ (reference sequence). This CDR3 spans 16 amino acids. CDR3 amino acids: CASSCCGQPFNEKLFF. The CDR3 region has the DNA TGTGCCAGCAGCTGCTGCGGACAGCCCTTTAATGAAAAACTGTTTTTT.

The genes are TRBV18 and TRBJ2-5, with D uncertain. The CDR3 length is 13 residues. Germline CDR1 KGHSH, CDR2 LQKENI. V was clipped by 0 bases and J by 5 bases, with 7 bases between them. The CDR3 region has the DNA TGTGCCAGCTCACCACCGAGCGAGGAGACCCAGTACTTC. Its protein is CASSPPSEETQYF.

The V and J genes are TRBV6-2 or TRBV6-3 and TRBJ1-2; 8 positions match TRBD1. V trimming: 5 bases; J trimming: 4 bases; junction bases outside the gene matches: 9. Germline assignment: CDR1 MNHEY and CDR2 SVGEGT. The CDR3 extends over 15 amino acids. CDR3 loop: CASSGTGSLSYGYTF. The CDR3 nucleotides are TGTGCCAGCAGTGGGACAGGCTCACTCTCCTATGGCTACACCTTC.

This rearrangement joins TRBV7-2 to TRBJ2-7, with D unresolved. Germline V gives CDR1 SGHTA, CDR2 FQGNSA. The CDR3 loop spans 11 amino acids. Trimming shortened V by 3 bases and J by 5 bases, and 5 bases separated the two germline ends. As DNA, the CDR3 is TGTGCCAGCAGCTTTTTCGACGAGCAGTACTTC. It encodes CASSFFDEQYF.

This sequence joins TRBV5-4 and TRBJ2-3; 9 bases map to TRBD2. CDR3 size: 16 residues. Germline-derived CDR1 and CDR2 are SGHNT and YYREEE (reference sequence). The V and J ends lost 2 bases and 4 bases, in that order; junction bases with no gene match: 8. CDR3 sequence reads: CASSFGGGVMADTQYF. Here the CDR3 DNA reads TGTGCCAGCAGCTTTGGCGGGGGGGTAATGGCAGATACGCAGTATTTT.

V and J are TRBV19 and TRBJ1-1, with a weak D call TRBD1 (6 bases). Per the germline V gene, CDR1 is LNHDA and CDR2 is SQIVND (reference sequence). The CDR3 is made up of 11 amino acids. The V end was cut by 7 bases, the J end by 4 bases, with 7 bases between. The CDR3 nucleotides read TGTGCCAGTACACAGGGCACTGAAGCTTTCTTT. Amino acids: CASTQGTEAFF.

The V call is TRBV2, the J call TRBJ2-7; D gene unclear. The V end was cut by 3 bases, the J end by 7 bases, with 7 bases between. CDR1 is SNHLY and CDR2 is FYNNEI in the germline V gene. CDR3 length: 11 residues. The CDR3 DNA reads TGTGCCAGCAGTGATAACCTTGAGCAGTACTTC. Amino acids: CASSDNLEQYF.

The chain employs TRBV9 and TRBJ1-1; 8 bases are shared with TRBD1. Germline loops: CDR1 SGDLS, CDR2 YYNGEE. V shed 0 bases and J 1 base; nucleotides not matched to a gene: 2. The CDR3 extends over 15 amino acids. The CDR3 loop is CASSVGGTGNTEAFF. The CDR3 DNA reads as TGTGCCAGCAGCGTAGGCGGGACAGGGAACACTGAAGCTTTCTTT.

The chain carries TRBV28 and TRBJ2-5, with 8 bases matching TRBD2. The V and J ends lost 5 bases and 1 base, in that order; junction bases with no gene match: 6. Germline V gives CDR1 MDHEN, CDR2 SYDVKM. The CDR3 loop spans 15 amino acids. The chain's CDR3 is CASSPLAGLQETQYF. Here the CDR3 DNA reads TGTGCCAGCAGTCCTCTAGCGGGCCTCCAAGAGACCCAGTACTTC.

V usage is TRBV24-1 and J usage is TRBJ2-2; D is uncertain. Germline lookup yields CDR1 KGHDR and CDR2 SFDVKD. There are 15 residues in the CDR3. Trimming stripped 1 base from V and 4 bases from J, with 9 bases between. The CDR3 sequence: CATSDFHSFTGELFF. CDR3 nucleotides: TGTGCCACCAGTGATTTCCACAGCTTCACCGGGGAGCTGTTTTTT.

This clone was observed a handful of times. The genes are TRBV10-3 and TRBJ2-2, with D perhaps matching TRBD1 (6 bases). The V end lost 4 bases, the J end lost 5 bases, and 8 bases lay between the germline ends. The CDR3 covers 13 residues. CDR1 is ENHRY and CDR2 is SYGVKD in the germline V gene. The CDR3 coding sequence is TGTGCCATCAGTGGACAGGTTACCGGGGAGCTGTTTTTT. Residues: CAISGQVTGELFF.

The V and J genes are TRBV4-3 and TRBJ2-7, with no clear D. Germline V lookup: CDR1 LGHNA, CDR2 YSLEER. The CDR3 length is 13 residues. Deletions cut 0 bases from V and 3 bases from J, with 6 bases between. CDR3 nucleotides: TGCGCCAGCAGCCAAGATAGGCGCTACGAGCAGTACTTC. Its translation is CASSQDRRYEQYF.

The rearrangement joins TRBV19 to TRBJ2-5; D is perhaps TRBD1 (5 bases). The V end was cut by 7 bases, the J end by 3 bases, with 18 bases between. The V gene's germline CDR1 is LNHDA and CDR2 SQIVND (reference sequence). CDR3 length: 15 residues. The CDR3 reads CASTSSGAGKETQYF. The CDR3 nucleotides read TGTGCCAGTACGAGCAGTGGGGCAGGGAAAGAGACCCAGTACTTC. The full variable domain, completed using reference TRBV19 and TRBJ2-5, is DGGITQSPKYLFRKEGQNVTLSCEQNLNHDAMYWYRQDPGQGLRLIYYSQIVNDFQKGDIAEGYSVSREKKESFPLTVTSAQKNPTAFYLCASTSSGAGKETQYFGPGTRLLVL.

This clone was seen ten or more times. The V gene is TRBV7-8, the J gene TRBJ2-2; 7 bases align to TRBD1. Trimming at V came to 4 bases and at J to 3 bases, leaving 5 bases not matched to a gene. Per the germline V gene, CDR1 is SGHVS and CDR2 is FQNEAQ. The CDR3 contains 15 residues. The CDR3, as DNA: TGTGCCAGCAGCTCGGGACAGAGGGACACCGGGGAGCTGTTTTTT. It yields the protein CASSSGQRDTGELFF.

CDR3 residues: CATSCPQGDHQPQHF. Written as DNA, the CDR3 is TGTGCCACCAGTTGTCCACAGGGGGATCACCAGCCCCAGCATTTT. The V and J genes are TRBV24-1 and TRBJ1-5, with 8 bases lining up with TRBD1. V lost 6 bases and J lost 7; bases outside the gene matches: 10. The CDR3 is 15 amino acids. CDR1 and CDR2 from the germline V gene are KGHDR and SFDVKD.

This clone occurred a few times. V usage is TRBV27 and J usage is TRBJ2-2; tentative D call: TRBD2 (5 bases). V lost 5 bases to trimming and J lost 0 bases, with 10 bases between them. The CDR3 runs to 15 residues. CDR1 is MNHEY, CDR2 SMNVEV, per germline (reference sequence). The CDR3 sequence is CASSDYNANTGELFF. The CDR3 nucleotides are TGTGCCAGCAGTGACTACAATGCGAACACCGGGGAGCTGTTTTTT.

V and J are TRBV3-1 (or the pseudogene TRBV3-2) and TRBJ1-1; no definite D call. V dropped 1 base and J dropped 0 bases, with 6 bases sitting between them. Germline V gives CDR1 LGHDT, CDR2 YNNKEL (reference sequence). CDR3 length: 14 residues. The CDR3 is CASSQGHMNTEAFF. CDR3 bases: TGTGCCAGCAGCCAAGGACACATGAACACTGAAGCTTTCTTT.

This chain connects TRBV5-1 to TRBJ2-7, with unresolved D. This CDR3 spans 13 amino acids. V was pared by 0 bases and J by 4 bases, with 8 bases between. Per germline, CDR1 SGHRS and CDR2 YFSETQ. The DNA for the CDR3 is TGCGCCAGCAGCTTGGCCCCGGGTTACGAGCAGTACTTC. This sequence encodes CASSLAPGYEQYF. Full variable domain (remainder filled in from reference TRBV5-1 and TRBJ2-7): KAGVTQTPRYLIKTRGQQVTLSCSPISGHRSVSWYQQTPGQGLQFLFEYFSETQRNKGNFPGRFSGRQFSNSRSEMNVSTLELGDSALYLCASSLAPGYEQYFGPGTRLTVT.

CDR3 sequence reads: CASSRTGATANEKLFF. The CDR3 DNA reads as TGTGCCAGCAGTAGAACAGGGGCAACTGCTAATGAAAAACTGTTTTTT. V and J are TRBV5-6 and TRBJ1-4, with TRBD1 matching over 7 bases. Trimming at V came to 5 bases and at J to 3 bases, leaving 10 bases not matched to a gene. This CDR3 has 16 residues. Germline V gives CDR1 SGHDT, CDR2 YYEEEE.